This TCR beta chain came from a study of patients and donors after allogeneic stem cell transplantation. From the RT-PCR reads, TCRdb called clonotypes with MiXCR, one entry per CDR3 protein. The sample contains approximately 160,000 distinct CDR3 sequences, 25% to 35% of which appear only once. This clonotype was counted between two and nine times. This CDR3 spans 14 amino acids. The germline CDR1 and CDR2 sequences are DFQATT and SNEGSKA (reference sequence). The V end lost 1 base, the J end lost 1 base, and 9 bases lay between the germline ends. The chain carries TRBV20-1 and TRBJ2-3, with a weak D call TRBD1 (5 bases). This TCR was sampled from a human donor who was either an allogeneic HSCT recipient or a stem cell or donor lymphocyte infusion donor (not recorded which). It is not recorded whose cells these are; they may come from a transplant donor. Sample: blood, either unsorted or a sorted T cell fraction (not recorded which). In DNA form, the CDR3 reads TGCAGTGCTAGAGTGGCAGGGCGCACAGATACGCAGTATTTT. This sequence encodes CSARVAGRTDTQYF.